This T cell receptor (beta chain) was retrieved from a study of identical twins. V was shortened by 1 base and J by 6 bases, with 7 bases between the two germline ends. From germline, CDR1 is SEHNR and CDR2 FQNEAQ (reference sequence). The CDR3 consists of 13 residues. TCRdb ran MiXCR on the 5' RACE reads and lists one entry per CDR3 protein. The profile shows 300,000 or so distinct CDR3 sequences, just under 9.5% of them singletons. These same data were also listed under a study on yellow fever vaccine responses in identical twins.

The genes are TRBV7-9 and TRBJ2-4; D is uncertain. This clonotype was sampled from a woman aged 18-29 years in good health. Sequencing used CD8+ T cells sorted from blood. CDR3 residues: CASSLEDPNIQYF. The CDR3 region has the DNA TGTGCCAGCAGCTTAGAGGACCCAAACATTCAGTACTTC. Drawing the rest from reference TRBV7-9 and TRBJ2-4, the complete variable domain is DTGVSQNPRHKITKRGQNVTFRCDPISEHNRLYWYRQTLGQGPEFLTYFQNEAQLEKSRLLSDRFSAERPKGSFSTLEIQRTEQGDSAMYLCASSLEDPNIQYFGAGTRLSVL.